The source of this TCR beta chain is a study of shared clonotypes between healthy human individuals. Notes on this clone: The antigen is unknown.

The germline V gene encodes CDR1 LNHNV and CDR2 YYDKDF (reference sequence). CDR3 length equals 14 residues. Trimming shortened V by 5 bases and J by 2 bases, and 10 bases separated the two germline ends. Sequencing was performed with immunoSEQ multiplex PCR; in TCRdb, only in-frame clones are kept and a portion is missing. The sample lists about 450,000 clones, 79% occurring once. Study findings and constraints: Investigators expected sequencing depth to affect clonotype sharing among donors. With few donors, the genetic and exposure-history diversity represented was limited.

The rearrangement joins TRBV15 to TRBJ1-3, with D perhaps TRBD1 (5 bases). This TCR was sampled from a woman between 40 and 50 years old in good health. Some clones in this sample may be carry-over from other donors' samples. Sequencing was carried out using PBMCs. CDR3 sequence: CATSWDGTGNTIYF. DNA of the CDR3: TGTGCCACCAGCTGGGACGGAACTGGAAACACCATATATTTT.